This T cell receptor (beta chain) was obtained from a study of OX40 agonist ivuxolimab in advanced cancers. General study findings and limits: There were, on average, more expanded clones in CD8+ T cells than in CD4+.

This CDR3 has 13 amino acids. V dropped 1 base and J dropped 6 bases, with 9 bases sitting between them. From germline, CDR1 is SGHDN and CDR2 FVKESK. Libraries were prepared by immunoSEQ multiplex PCR; TCRdb keeps only in-frame clonotypes and omits some of them. This sample has 70,000 to 100,000 clones; approximately 80% occur once, and the top ten carry 1% to 1.3%. Remarks on this clone: Its antigen is not identified.

The gene calls are TRBV14 and TRBJ1-1; D perhaps matches TRBD1 (5 bases). The sequence derives from an adult with an advanced solid tumor such as melanoma, head and neck, liver or kidney cancer. The sequencing here drew on CD4+ or CD8+ T cells sorted from blood, taken in a trial of the OX40 agonist ivuxolimab. This CDR3 is CASSQVSGPEAFF. CDR3 nucleotides: TGTGCCAGCAGCCAAGTTTCAGGGCCTGAAGCTTTCTTT.